This TCR beta chain was sequenced in a study of T cell repertoires in cytomegalovirus infection. This clonotype has more than one count but fewer than ten. V shed 2 bases and J shed 5 bases, with 21 bases lying between them. Germline assignment: CDR1 LGHNT and CDR2 FRNRAP. CDR3 size: 17 residues. A single record per CDR3 protein comes from TCRdb applying MiXCR to the reads. This sample has 150,000 to 200,000 distinct CDR3 sequences, with 17% found just once. The clonotype was recovered from a human donor in good health (CMV status not recorded). Some clones in this sample may be carry-over from other donors' samples. The chain joins TRBV12-5 to TRBJ1-1; D not resolved. The specimen sequenced was CD8+ T cells from PBMCs. As DNA, the CDR3 is TGTGCTAGTGGTTTGACACTCACCGGGTCCCGAGGAACTGAAGCTTTCTTT. Its translation is CASGLTLTGSRGTEAFF.